The 29 T cell receptor beta chains given below trace back to one sample, sequenced in a study of cytomegalovirus exposure and HLA in healthy donors. Produced via immunoSEQ multiplex PCR; TCRdb's table is partial and in-frame only. Among some 170,000 clones listed, about 86% were seen once. Sample: PBMCs. These receptors all come from a woman aged 25-40 years in good health and CMV-seronegative.

The chain couples TRBV2 to TRBJ2-2, with 9 bases that match TRBD2. Losses at the gene ends were 9 bases for V and 4 bases for J; bases not matched to a gene: 3. The CDR3 is 13 amino acids. Per germline, CDR1 SNHLY and CDR2 FYNNEI. CDR3 in amino acids: CASSGLATGELFF. CDR3 in DNA: TGTGCCAGTTCGGGACTAGCCACCGGGGAGCTGTTTTTT.

The CDR3 sequence: CASSFSGTMGAYNEQFF. As DNA, the CDR3 is TGTGCCAGCAGCTTCTCCGGGACTATGGGCGCCTACAATGAGCAGTTCTTC. J is TRBJ2-1 and V is TRBV5-6; TRBD2 agrees at 7 bases. CDR3 size: 17 residues. V lost 2 bases and J lost 2; bases outside the gene matches: 10. Germline CDR1 is SGHDT and CDR2 is YYEEEE.

V and J are TRBV7-2 and TRBJ2-3; 7 nucleotides agree with TRBD1. V lost 5 bases, J lost 0 bases, and 8 bases stayed unmatched. This CDR3 spans 16 amino acids. CDR1 and CDR2 from the germline V gene are SGHTA and FQGNSA. The CDR3, as DNA: TGTGCCAGCAGCCACGGGACAGTTATTAGCACAGATACGCAGTATTTT. It is translated as CASSHGTVISTDTQYF.

The rearrangement links TRBV27 to TRBJ1-1; TRBD1 is a possible D gene (5 bases). The CDR3 totals 13 residues. Germline values: CDR1 MNHEY, CDR2 SMNVEV (reference sequence). V lost 2 bases to trimming and J lost 4 bases, with 8 bases between them. The CDR3 DNA sequence: TGTGCCAGCAGTTTAGTTGGGGCCACTGAAGCTTTCTTT. Translating gives CASSLVGATEAFF.

The rearrangement links TRBV2 to TRBJ2-7; D gene ambiguous. Germline CDR1 SNHLY, CDR2 FYNNEI. The CDR3 sequence is 13 residues long. The ends were cut back, 3 bases at V and 0 bases at J, with 6 bases in the middle. The CDR3 sequence: CASSDRSSYEQYF. CDR3 bases: TGTGCCAGCAGTGACAGGTCCTCCTACGAGCAGTACTTC.

The rearrangement links TRBV2 to TRBJ2-2; 7 nucleotides line up with TRBD1. The CDR3 length is 13 residues. CDR1 and CDR2 from the germline V gene are SNHLY and FYNNEI. J lost 3 bases, V lost 8 bases, and 3 bases had no gene match. The CDR3 is CASDRDHTGELFF. CDR3 DNA sequence: TGTGCCAGCGACAGGGATCACACCGGGGAGCTGTTTTTT.

The rearrangement uses TRBV11-1 and TRBJ1-4; D perhaps matches TRBD1 (6 bases). There are 15 residues in the CDR3. Germline CDR1 is SGHAT and CDR2 is FQDESV (reference sequence). Between the trimmed V and J ends, which lost 1 base and 6 bases, there was a span of 12 bases. The CDR3, as DNA: TGTGCCAGCAGCTTAGGCGCAGGGGAACATGAAAAACTGTTTTTT. Translated: CASSLGAGEHEKLFF. The full variable domain, its missing parts supplied by reference TRBV11-1 and TRBJ1-4, is EAEVAQSPRYKITEKSQAVAFWCDPISGHATLYWYRQILGQGPELLVQFQDESVVDDSQLPKDRFSAERLKGVDSTLKIQPAELGDSAMYLCASSLGAGEHEKLFFGSGTQLSVL.

The CDR3: CASSRGQESSYEQYF. DNA of the CDR3: TGTGCCAGCAGCAGGGGACAGGAGAGCTCCTACGAGCAGTACTTC. The rearrangement links TRBV7-2 to TRBJ2-7, with 8 bases fitting TRBD1. V trimming: 5 bases; J trimming: 0 bases; junction bases outside the gene matches: 6. The CDR3 totals 15 residues. Germline values: CDR1 SGHTA, CDR2 FQGNSA.

The gene calls are TRBV5-1 and TRBJ1-1; D remains unclear. With 5 bases removed from V and 6 bases from J, the gap between germline ends came to 14 bases. CDR1 and CDR2 from the germline V gene are SGHRS and YFSETQ. CDR3 length: 13 amino acids. The CDR3 coding sequence is TGCGCCAGCAGATCCCAGCTAGCCCCTGAAGCTTTCTTT. Translated, it gives CASRSQLAPEAFF.

This clone was picked up one time. CDR3 residues: CASSTITGGEQYF. The CDR3 coding sequence is TGTGCCAGCAGTACCATCACAGGGGGAGAGCAGTACTTC. This chain connects TRBV6-6 to TRBJ2-7; 8 bases align to TRBD1. The junction had 7 bases not matched to a gene; V was cut back by 5 bases and J by 7 bases. The CDR3 totals 13 residues. Looked up from germline, CDR1 is MNHNY and CDR2 is SVGAGI (reference sequence).

This clone occurred a few times. The chain carries TRBV19 and TRBJ1-5; TRBD1 matches 7 bases. Germline V gene data show CDR1 as LNHDA and CDR2 as SQIVND (reference sequence). V gave up 5 bases and J gave up 6 bases; unmatched junction bases: 7. The CDR3 length is 14 residues. CDR3 protein: CASSSPQGIQPQHF. The CDR3 nucleotides read TGTGCCAGTAGTTCTCCACAGGGGATTCAGCCCCAGCATTTT.

The chain employs TRBV27 and TRBJ1-6, with 7 bases fitting TRBD1. V trimming: 6 bases; J trimming: 5 bases; junction bases outside the gene matches: 4. The CDR3 is made up of 14 amino acids. Germline CDR1 is MNHEY and CDR2 is SMNVEV (reference sequence). CDR3 DNA sequence: TGTGCCAGCAGAGGGGGCATCCATAATTCACCCCTCCACTTT. Protein sequence: CASRGGIHNSPLHF.

J is TRBJ2-4 and V is TRBV19, with 8 positions matching TRBD2. The CDR3 consists of 14 residues. Losses at the gene ends were 7 bases for V and 5 bases for J; bases not matched to a gene: 7. Germline V lookup: CDR1 LNHDA, CDR2 SQIVND (reference sequence). The CDR3 DNA is TGTGCCAGTACCCGGGGGGGGCCCCAAAACATTCAGTACTTC. It encodes CASTRGGPQNIQYF.

The rearrangement joins TRBV6-5 to TRBJ1-1; D ambiguous. The germline V gene has CDR1 MNHEY and CDR2 SVGAGI. Trimming removed 4 bases from V and 7 bases from J, with 10 bases in between. CDR3 length: 12 residues. CDR3 sequence: CASSFSGVEAFF. CDR3 coding DNA: TGTGCCAGCAGTTTCAGCGGGGTTGAAGCTTTCTTT.

This sequence joins TRBV11-2 and TRBJ1-1; D possibly corresponds to TRBD1 (5 bases). Looked up from germline, CDR1 is SGHAT and CDR2 is FQNNGV. This CDR3 has 14 residues. Trimming took 7 bases from V and 5 from J, leaving 17 bases between them. Written as DNA, the CDR3 is TGTGCCAGCACCCCTCAGGGAGGGGTTACTGAAGCTTTCTTT. Translated, it gives CASTPQGGVTEAFF.

The chain joins TRBV7-9 to TRBJ2-2, with TRBD2 matching over 8 bases. The ends lost 4 bases at V and 6 bases at J; junction bases unmatched: 10. CDR1 is SEHNR, CDR2 FQNEAQ, per germline (reference sequence). The CDR3 is 16 residues long. Written as DNA, the CDR3 is TGTGCCAGCAGCTCCGGGACTAGAGGTCGCGCCGGGGAGCTGTTTTTT. Protein: CASSSGTRGRAGELFF.

The CDR3 loop reads CASSYPREPQHF. The CDR3 DNA follows: TGTGCCAGCAGTTACCCGAGGGAGCCCCAGCATTTT. This sequence joins TRBV6-6 and TRBJ1-5; D gene ambiguous. CDR3 length: 12 residues. V was cut by 2 bases and J by 8 bases, with 7 bases left in between. Germline assignment: CDR1 MNHNY and CDR2 SVGAGI (reference sequence).

This chain connects TRBV4-3 to TRBJ2-1; 8 nucleotides align to TRBD2. Germline V gene lookup returns CDR1 LGHNA and CDR2 YSLEER. V was pared by 4 bases and J by 10 bases, with 3 bases of the junction left unmatched. This CDR3 spans 12 amino acids. The CDR3 sequence: CASSRIAGEQFF. CDR3 sequence (DNA): TGCGCCAGCAGCCGCATAGCGGGAGAGCAGTTCTTC.

The rearrangement joins TRBV6-6 to TRBJ1-5; 8 bases are a match to TRBD1. The trim removed 6 bases at V and 2 bases at J, leaving 6 bases unmatched. The CDR3 runs to 15 residues. CDR1 is MNHNY, CDR2 SVGAGI, per germline (reference sequence). The CDR3 DNA sequence: TGTGCCAGCAGCCAAACAGGGGGAGGCAATCAGCCCCAGCATTTT. Protein sequence: CASSQTGGGNQPQHF.

V gene TRBV6-6 combines with J gene TRBJ2-5; possible D gene TRBD1, 5 bases. Germline-derived CDR1 and CDR2 are MNHNY and SVGAGI (reference sequence). This CDR3 spans 15 amino acids. Trimming left V 3 bases short and J 1 base short, with 12 bases between. CDR3 nucleotides: TGTGCCAGCAGTTATTTACGGACAACCCAAGAGACCCAGTACTTC. Translation gives CASSYLRTTQETQYF.

J is TRBJ1-1 and V is TRBV18; no clear D gene. There are 15 residues in the CDR3. The V end was cut by 2 bases, the J end by 1 base, with 11 bases between. The germline V gene has CDR1 KGHSH and CDR2 LQKENI. CDR3 DNA: TGTGCCAGCTCACCATTTTGGGAGAGGAACACTGAAGCTTTCTTT. Translation: CASSPFWERNTEAFF.

V usage is TRBV2 and J usage is TRBJ2-7, with 10 nucleotides matching TRBD2. In germline, CDR1 is SNHLY, CDR2 FYNNEI. CDR3 size: 16 residues. V trimming: 6 bases; J trimming: 2 bases; junction bases outside the gene matches: 10. This chain's CDR3 is CASRGIAGGLAYEQYF. The CDR3 DNA reads as TGTGCCAGCAGGGGTATAGCGGGGGGCCTTGCCTACGAGCAGTACTTC.

The V gene is TRBV5-6, the J gene TRBJ1-2; D remains unclear. V was clipped by 4 bases and J by 7 bases, with 11 bases between them. Germline V gene sequence: CDR1 SGHDT, CDR2 YYEEEE. This CDR3 is built from 12 residues. The CDR3 protein is CASSAPGFGYTF. CDR3 DNA: TGTGCCAGCAGCGCCCCAGGTTTTGGCTACACCTTC. Based on the CDR3 plus reference TRBV5-6 and TRBJ1-2, the full variable domain is DAGVTQSPTHLIKTRGQQVTLRCSPKSGHDTVSWYQQALGQGPQFIFQYYEEEERQRGNFPDRFSGHQFPNYSSELNVNALLLGDSALYLCASSAPGFGYTFGSGTRLTVV.

The chain joins TRBV15 to TRBJ1-5; D remains ambiguous. Germline V gene lookup returns CDR1 LNHNV and CDR2 YYDKDF (reference sequence). This CDR3 region has 15 residues. V lost 0 bases to trimming and J lost 3 bases, with 9 bases between them. CDR3 DNA sequence: TGTGCCACCAGCAGAGAGCCGGGGTACAATCAGCCCCAGCATTTT. Translated: CATSREPGYNQPQHF. The full variable domain, completed using reference TRBV15 and TRBJ1-5, is DAMVIQNPRYQVTQFGKPVTLSCSQTLNHNVMYWYQQKSSQAPKLLFHYYDKDFNNEADTPDNFQSRRPNTSFCFLDIRSPGLGDTAMYLCATSREPGYNQPQHFGDGTRLSIL.

This chain links TRBV2 with TRBJ2-5; possibly TRBD2 for D (5 bases). Germline V gene lookup returns CDR1 SNHLY and CDR2 FYNNEI. The CDR3 length is 13 residues. V lost 6 bases, J lost 4 bases, and 12 bases lay in between. CDR3 in DNA: TGTGCCAGCAGCCGACTAAATGGAGAGACCCAGTACTTC. It yields the protein CASSRLNGETQYF.

A note on this clone: One junction end does not reproduce the germline sequence, and a read error may be involved. Other DNA sequences within the sample encode an identical CDR3. The chain links TRBV25-1 to TRBJ2-7; D unresolved. The CDR3 is 14 amino acids. Germline V gene lookup returns CDR1 MGHDK and CDR2 SYGVNS. CDR3: CASSEFGGSYEQYF. CDR3 nucleotides: TGTGCTAGCAGTGAATTCGGCGGCAGCTACGAGCAGTACTTC.

This clone was found once. V and J are TRBV2 and TRBJ1-3; 7 bases fit TRBD1. Looked up from germline, CDR1 is SNHLY and CDR2 is FYNNEI. The CDR3 extends over 14 amino acids. The V and J ends lost 3 bases and 6 bases, in that order; junction bases with no gene match: 5. Here the CDR3 DNA reads TGTGCCAGCAGTGACGGCCAGGGGGAAAACACCATATATTTT. It codes for CASSDGQGENTIYF.

The chain links TRBV5-8 to TRBJ1-2, with no clear D. Germline lookup yields CDR1 SGHTS and CDR2 YDEGEE. V dropped 2 bases and J dropped 4 bases, with 12 bases sitting between them. The length of the CDR3 is 14 residues. The CDR3 region is CASSFTAAFYGYTF. The CDR3 bases are TGTGCCAGCAGCTTTACGGCGGCCTTCTATGGCTACACCTTC.

The chain is built from TRBV6-5 and TRBJ2-3, with a weak D call TRBD1 (5 bases). V lost 0 bases to trimming and J lost 6 bases, with 16 bases between them. CDR3 length: 16 amino acids. Germline lookup yields CDR1 MNHEY and CDR2 SVGAGI. The CDR3 loop reads CASSYSGQTGWDTQYF. The CDR3 bases are TGTGCCAGCAGTTACTCGGGGCAGACTGGGTGGGATACGCAGTATTTT.